This T cell receptor (beta chain) comes out of a study of T-cell memory formation after mild COVID-19. Study-level points and caveats: CD4+ clones that contracted lay mainly in CM and EM; CD8+ ones lay in EMRA. Unconfirmed was the SARS-CoV-2 specificity of second-wave clones that peaked on day 37.

As to this clonotype: Its matching antigen is unknown.

TCRdb recomputed calls from the 5' RACE reads with MiXCR, one row per CDR3 protein. The table records 300,000 to 400,000 distinct CDR3 sequences, approximately 15% of them present only once. The CDR3 contains 16 residues. Trimming removed 1 base from V and 8 bases from J, with 17 bases in between. The germline CDR1 and CDR2 sequences are LGHNA and YNFKEQ. Sample: PBMCs or a T cell subset sorted from them (not recorded which). The receptor's source is a man between 18 and 35 years old who had mild COVID-19 (a few samples of this study predate the infection). Cell type and time point are not known. The chain uses TRBV4-2 and TRBJ1-4, with a possible D match to TRBD1 (5 bases). CDR3 sequence (DNA): TGTGCCAGCAGCCAAGGAGGGTCAGGGAAAGGAGAAAAACTGTTTTTT. Translating gives CASSQGGSGKGEKLFF.